This paragraph reports one T cell receptor beta chain. What it binds is not known. Preparing the TCRbeta library involved the use of unique molecular identifiers. Each CDR3 protein is one row after TCRdb ran MiXCR on the PCR reads. The table includes over 150,000 distinct CDR3 sequences, approximately 7% detected once. This entry comes from a study of T-cell reconstitution after alpha-beta-depleted transplantation in children. Study results and caveats: It was surviving recipient T cells and thymic progenitors that gave some patients high TCRbeta diversity at day 60.

V was cut by 5 bases and J by 3 bases, with 17 bases left in between. CDR1 and CDR2 from the germline V gene are MDHEN and SYDVKM. The CDR3 loop spans 16 amino acids. The TCR comes from a boy between 2 and 15 years old with acute lymphoblastic leukemia, due to receive a stem cell transplant. The J gene is TRBJ2-4, the V gene TRBV28, with a possible D match to TRBD2 (5 bases). The input for sequencing was PBMCs, taken before TCRalphabeta/CD19-depleted stem cell transplant. The CDR3 region has the DNA TGTGCCAGCAGTGGACTCGGAATGGGGTTCAAAAACATTCAGTACTTC. Translation gives CASSGLGMGFKNIQYF.